One and the same sample provided the 31 T cell receptor beta chains below, sequenced in a study of T-cell memory formation after mild COVID-19. TCRdb re-called the 5' RACE reads with MiXCR, one entry per CDR3 protein. Here the sample spans about 560,000 distinct CDR3 sequences, 15% to 20% being singletons. Sequences were obtained from PBMCs or a T cell subset sorted from them (not recorded which). The receptor source for this set is an adult woman who had mild COVID-19 (a few samples of this study predate the infection). Cell type and time point are not known.

The chain employs TRBV28 and TRBJ2-3; D is unclear. This CDR3 is built from 15 residues. Germline CDR1 and CDR2: MDHEN and SYDVKM. V shed 7 bases and J shed 4 bases, with 18 bases lying between them. The CDR3 protein is CASNLVAGKPDTQYF. The CDR3, as DNA: TGTGCCAGCAACTTGGTGGCTGGGAAGCCAGATACGCAGTATTTT.

This clonotype was observed a handful of times. The chain joins TRBV15 to TRBJ1-1; TRBD1 aligns across 7 bases. The CDR3 contains 14 residues. The germline V gene encodes CDR1 LNHNV and CDR2 YYDKDF (reference sequence). V was pared by 5 bases and J by 0 bases, with 3 bases of the junction left unmatched. CDR3 sequence: CATSPGQVNTEAFF. As DNA, the CDR3 is TGTGCCACCAGCCCTGGACAGGTGAACACTGAAGCTTTCTTT.

The V and J genes are TRBV23-1 and TRBJ2-1; 13 nucleotides line up with TRBD2. TRBV23-1 is designated an ORF whose function remains uncertain. J was trimmed by 9 bases and V by 6 bases; bases with no gene match: 8. CDR3 size: 15 residues. The CDR3 nucleotides read TGCGCCAGCAGCCGGGGACTAGCGGGGCGGGGTGAGCAGTTCTTC. The encoded protein is CASSRGLAGRGEQFF.

As regards this clonotype: The CDR3 does not close with the conserved phenylalanine or tryptophan, likely indicating a read error. The chain carries TRBV2 and TRBJ2-1; 7 nucleotides agree with TRBD1. The J segment lost 6 bases and the V segment lost 4 bases, leaving 12 bases of the junction unmatched. This CDR3 comprises 16 residues. The germline V gene encodes CDR1 SNHLY and CDR2 FYNNEI. CDR3 in amino acids: CASSARQGASLNEQFS. The CDR3 DNA reads as TGTGCCAGCAGTGCCAGACAGGGCGCCAGCCTCAATGAGCAGTTCTCC.

This clonotype was seen only a few times. The chain recombines TRBV4-1 with TRBJ2-4, with 7 bases that match TRBD2. The length of the CDR3 is 19 residues. V shed 0 bases and J 0 bases; nucleotides not matched to a gene: 11. Germline assignment: CDR1 MGHRA and CDR2 YSYEKL. The CDR3 reads CASSQDGSGGLIAKNIQYF. The CDR3 DNA is TGCGCCAGCAGCCAAGACGGGTCGGGGGGACTTATAGCCAAAAACATTCAGTACTTC.

The sample holds a few counts of this clonotype. J is TRBJ2-7 and V is TRBV7-9; 8 bases align to TRBD2. With 4 bases clipped from V and 4 bases from J, the junction kept 9 bases outside the gene matches. Germline-derived CDR1 and CDR2 are SEHNR and FQNEAQ (reference sequence). The CDR3 has 15 amino acids. CDR3 sequence (DNA): TGTGCCAGCAGCTGGCCCGGGGGGGGGATTTACGAGCAGTACTTC. Its protein is CASSWPGGGIYEQYF.

The J gene is TRBJ2-1, the V gene TRBV9, with TRBD2 matching over 9 bases. Looked up from germline, CDR1 is SGDLS and CDR2 is YYNGEE. The trim removed 4 bases at V and 9 bases at J, leaving 14 bases unmatched. The CDR3 is 16 amino acids. Written as DNA, the CDR3 is TGTGCCAGCAGCCCCTTATTTACTAGCGGGCCACCTGAGCAGTTCTTC. Residues: CASSPLFTSGPPEQFF.

V and J are TRBV12-3 or TRBV12-4 and TRBJ1-1; TRBD1 might be the D (6 bases). The CDR3 length is 14 residues. V was pared by 5 bases and J by 3 bases, with 13 bases between. The CDR3 sequence is CASSRLSGDTEAFF. CDR3 nucleotide sequence: TGTGCCAGCAGTCGCCTTTCAGGGGACACTGAAGCTTTCTTT.

Regarding this clonotype: This is likely a read error, given that the CDR3 carries no conserved phenylalanine or tryptophan at its end. Because the CDR3's place on the DNA is in doubt, the DNA is left out and the CDR3 is given as listed by TCRdb. This chain links TRBV11-2 with TRBJ2-1; the table's D call TRBD1 went unverified against the DNA. Germline-derived CDR1 and CDR2 are SGHAT and FQNNGV. The CDR3 has 10 residues if both end residues are counted. The CDR3 region is CASSGGAARI.

Only a few counts were recorded for this clonotype. The chain has TRBV5-1 and TRBJ2-5; D remains unclear. This CDR3 has 12 amino acids. Trimming stripped 4 bases from V and 2 bases from J, with 6 bases between. Germline CDR1 SGHRS, CDR2 YFSETQ. CDR3 region: CASSVEQETQYF. Written as DNA, the CDR3 is TGCGCCAGCAGCGTGGAACAAGAGACCCAGTACTTC.

The CDR3 is CASSTLAGVETQYF. The CDR3 DNA sequence: TGTGCCAGTAGTACCCTCGCGGGAGTAGAGACCCAGTACTTC. The J gene is TRBJ2-5, the V gene TRBV19, with TRBD2 matching over 7 bases. The CDR3 loop spans 14 amino acids. J gave up 4 bases and V 4 bases, and 6 bases lay outside the gene matches. The V gene's germline CDR1 is LNHDA and CDR2 SQIVND (reference sequence).

The rearrangement uses TRBV2 and TRBJ2-7; 10 nucleotides line up with TRBD2. The CDR3 extends over 15 amino acids. Per the germline V gene, CDR1 is SNHLY and CDR2 is FYNNEI. The V segment lost 7 bases and the J segment 6 bases; nucleotides outside the gene matches: 12. The CDR3 sequence: CASKPTGLARAEQYF. The CDR3 nucleotides are TGTGCCAGCAAGCCAACGGGACTAGCGAGGGCCGAGCAGTACTTC.

This clonotype appeared a few times. J is TRBJ1-1 and V is TRBV3-1; D perhaps matches TRBD1 (6 bases). Germline assignment: CDR1 LGHDT and CDR2 YNNKEL (reference sequence). The CDR3 has 14 amino acids. Trimming cost V 1 base and J 4 bases, with 10 bases left between them. The CDR3 coding sequence is TGTGCCAGCAGCCAAGCCCAGGGGAGCACTGAAGCTTTCTTT. Its translation: CASSQAQGSTEAFF.

V and J are TRBV18 and TRBJ2-1; perhaps TRBD1 as D (5 bases). Trimming removed 2 bases from V and 6 bases from J, with 8 bases in between. CDR1 is KGHSH and CDR2 is LQKENI in the germline V gene. The CDR3 extends over 13 amino acids. The CDR3 reads CASSPSRANEQFF. DNA of the CDR3: TGTGCCAGCTCACCATCCAGGGCCAATGAGCAGTTCTTC. Based on the CDR3 plus reference TRBV18 and TRBJ2-1, the full variable domain is NAGVMQNPRHLVRRRGQEARLRCSPMKGHSHVYWYRQLPEEGLKFMVYLQKENIIDESGMPKERFSAEFPKEGPSILRIQQVVRGDSAAYFCASSPSRANEQFFGPGTRLTVL.

The table lists this clonotype with many counts. V usage is TRBV12-3 or TRBV12-4 and J usage is TRBJ1-1; no firm D call. This CDR3 is 12 amino acids long. The V and J ends lost 0 bases and 6 bases respectively, with 5 bases between them. The CDR3, as DNA: TGTGCCAGCAGTTTAGCGGGCGCTGAAGCTTTCTTT. It is translated as CASSLAGAEAFF.

The table lists this clonotype with a few counts. The V and J genes are TRBV30 and TRBJ2-2; the D gene is possibly TRBD2 (6 bases). From germline, CDR1 is GTSNPN and CDR2 SVGIG (reference sequence). V lost 0 bases, J lost 1 base, and 12 bases lay in between. The CDR3 has 16 amino acids. The CDR3 region has the DNA TGTGCCTGGAGTGTTTGGGGGAGGCGGAACACCGGGGAGCTGTTTTTT. This sequence encodes CAWSVWGRRNTGELFF. Full variable domain (rest looked up from reference TRBV30 and TRBJ2-2): SQTIHQWPATLVQPVGSPLSLECTVEGTSNPNLYWYRQAAGRGLQLLFYSVGIGQISSEVPQNLSASRPQDRQFILSSKKLLLSDSGFYLCAWSVWGRRNTGELFFGEGSRLTVL.

This clonotype has just a few counts. The chain has TRBV6-1 and TRBJ2-3; 7 bases are shared with TRBD1. The CDR3 has 16 amino acids. V lost 4 bases, J lost 6 bases, and 13 bases stayed unmatched. Per germline, CDR1 MNHNS and CDR2 SASEGT. The CDR3 protein is CASSGGPPGQLDTQYF. The CDR3 nucleotides are TGTGCCAGCAGTGGAGGCCCCCCGGGACAGTTGGATACGCAGTATTTT.

The DNA for the CDR3 is TGTGCCAGCTCCCGTAAGTCCCCGCAACAGGGAGTGAATGAGCAGTTCTTC. Its protein is CASSRKSPQQGVNEQFF. V is TRBV18 and J is TRBJ2-1, with D perhaps matching TRBD1 (6 bases). V shed 6 bases and J shed 7 bases, with 25 bases lying between them. The CDR3 spans 17 residues. Germline-derived CDR1 and CDR2 are KGHSH and LQKENI.

This clonotype has only a few counts. The genes are TRBV28 and TRBJ2-3, with TRBD1 matching 8 bases. Per the germline V gene, CDR1 is MDHEN and CDR2 is SYDVKM. This CDR3 comprises 18 residues. V gave up 7 bases and J gave up 4 bases; unmatched junction bases: 19. CDR3 in amino acids: CASISGGVKPGGPDTQYF. DNA for the CDR3: TGTGCCAGCATCTCAGGGGGCGTTAAACCCGGCGGGCCAGATACGCAGTATTTT. The complete variable domain, with remaining parts taken from reference TRBV28 and TRBJ2-3, reads DVKVTQSSRYLVKRTGEKVFLECVQDMDHENMFWYRQDPGLGLRLIYFSYDVKMKEKGDIPEGYSVSREKKERFSLILESASTNQTSMYLCASISGGVKPGGPDTQYFGPGTRLTVL.

Ten or more counts support this clonotype. J is TRBJ2-7 and V is TRBV15, with D maybe TRBD2 (5 bases). Germline CDR1 and CDR2: LNHNV and YYDKDF (reference sequence). This CDR3 has 15 residues. V shed 0 bases and J shed 2 bases, with 11 bases lying between them. The CDR3 here is CATSRERAVTYEQYF. Written as DNA, the CDR3 is TGTGCCACCAGCAGAGAAAGAGCGGTGACCTACGAGCAGTACTTC. Supplemented by reference TRBV15 and TRBJ2-7, the full variable domain reads DAMVIQNPRYQVTQFGKPVTLSCSQTLNHNVMYWYQQKSSQAPKLLFHYYDKDFNNEADTPDNFQSRRPNTSFCFLDIRSPGLGDTAMYLCATSRERAVTYEQYFGPGTRLTVT.

The chain employs TRBV5-4 and TRBJ1-2, with D perhaps matching TRBD1 (6 bases). This CDR3 has 16 amino acids. V was shortened by 1 base and J by 8 bases, with 21 bases between the two germline ends. Germline assignment: CDR1 SGHNT and CDR2 YYREEE (reference sequence). This CDR3 reads CASSLMGGSNLWGYTF. The CDR3 DNA follows: TGTGCCAGCAGCTTGATGGGGGGCTCCAATCTCTGGGGCTACACCTTC. The full variable domain, its missing parts supplied by reference TRBV5-4 and TRBJ1-2, is ETGVTQSPTHLIKTRGQQVTLRCSSQSGHNTVSWYQQALGQGPQFIFQYYREEENGRGNFPPRFSGLQFPNYSSELNVNALELDDSALYLCASSLMGGSNLWGYTFGSGTRLTVV.

The chain carries TRBV29-1 and TRBJ1-1; D is ambiguous. Per the germline V gene, CDR1 is SQVTM and CDR2 is ANQGSEA. The CDR3 has 13 residues. V lost 3 bases, J lost 3 bases, and 11 bases lay in between. The CDR3 DNA reads TGCAGCGTTGACGGGGAAAGGGACACTGAAGCTTTCTTT. Its translation: CSVDGERDTEAFF. The complete variable domain, with remaining parts taken from reference TRBV29-1 and TRBJ1-1, reads SAVISQKPSRDICQRGTSLTIQCQVDSQVTMMFWYRQQPGQSLTLIATANQGSEATYESGFVIDKFPISRPNLTFSTLTVSNMSPEDSSIYLCSVDGERDTEAFFGQGTRLTVV.

The CDR3 region is CASRRGQALTSYNSPLHF. In DNA, the CDR3 is TGTGCCAGCAGGCGAGGACAGGCTCTTACCTCCTATAATTCACCCCTCCACTTT. The V call is TRBV12-3 or TRBV12-4, the J call TRBJ1-6; TRBD1 matches 7 bases. J lost 0 bases, V lost 6 bases, and 11 bases had no gene match. This CDR3 spans 18 amino acids.

This chain uses TRBV29-1 with TRBJ1-5; the D gene is possibly TRBD1 (6 bases). CDR1 and CDR2 (germline): SQVTM, ANQGSEA. The CDR3 runs to 13 residues. V was pared by 2 bases and J by 6 bases, with 11 bases between. CDR3 sequence (DNA): TGCAGCGTTGAATCGGGGGGCGGTCAGCCCCAGCATTTT. Encoded protein: CSVESGGGQPQHF.

The genes are TRBV28 and TRBJ2-2; 10 bases fit TRBD2. The CDR3 length is 15 residues. Germline-derived CDR1 and CDR2 are MDHEN and SYDVKM. V lost 5 bases and J lost 7; bases outside the gene matches: 7. This CDR3 is CASSTPGLANGELFF. CDR3 coding DNA: TGTGCCAGCAGTACTCCGGGACTAGCGAACGGGGAGCTGTTTTTT.

The chain joins TRBV18 to TRBJ1-2; 10 positions match TRBD1. CDR3 size: 14 residues. Losses at the gene ends were 3 bases for V and 8 bases for J; bases not matched to a gene: 6. The V gene's germline CDR1 is KGHSH and CDR2 LQKENI. CDR3 bases: TGTGCCAGCTCACCGCCGGGACAGGGGCCCGGCTACACCTTC. Amino acid sequence: CASSPPGQGPGYTF.

The V gene is TRBV6-5, the J gene TRBJ1-2, with TRBD1 as a possible D gene (5 bases). V was shortened by 5 bases and J by 7 bases, with 14 bases between the two germline ends. Germline assignment: CDR1 MNHEY and CDR2 SVGAGI. This CDR3 is built from 13 residues. CDR3 in DNA: TGTGCCAGCAGTATGGGGGGGGTTGGTGGCTACACCTTC. This translates into CASSMGGVGGYTF.

This clonotype was detected a few times. J is TRBJ2-1 and V is TRBV3-1, with D perhaps TRBD1 or TRBD2 (5 bases each). The CDR3 length is 16 residues. Germline V lookup: CDR1 LGHDT, CDR2 YNNKEL (reference sequence). Trimming took off 4 bases at V and 10 bases at J, with 23 bases between the two ends. The DNA of the CDR3 is TGTGCCAGCAGCCGTGCCGGGACGGGCGCCCGCGAAGAGCAGTTCTTC. Encoded protein: CASSRAGTGAREEQFF.

This clonotype was recorded a few times. The chain uses TRBV29-1 and TRBJ1-1; D is possibly TRBD1 (5 bases). The CDR3 has 10 residues. The ends were cut back, 7 bases at V and 8 bases at J, with 11 bases in the middle. The germline V gene encodes CDR1 SQVTM and CDR2 ANQGSEA. The CDR3 here is CSADQGEAFF. The CDR3 nucleotides read TGCAGCGCGGACCAGGGAGAAGCTTTCTTT.

The chain recombines TRBV20-1 with TRBJ2-3; TRBD2 matches at 14 bases. The V gene's germline CDR1 is DFQATT and CDR2 SNEGSKA (reference sequence). The CDR3 runs to 18 residues. J was trimmed by 5 bases and V by 4 bases; bases with no gene match: 14. CDR3 bases: TGCAGTGCTATAGGGACTAGCGGGAGAGGGGCCACTGGAGATACGCAGTATTTT. This encodes CSAIGTSGRGATGDTQYF.

In its sample, this clonotype was seen a few times. This chain connects TRBV7-9 to TRBJ2-5, with 11 bases aligning to TRBD1. This CDR3 has 15 residues. Trimming at V came to 6 bases and at J to 5 bases, leaving 8 bases not matched to a gene. Germline values: CDR1 SEHNR, CDR2 FQNEAQ (reference sequence). This chain's CDR3 is CASRHGTGGPETQYF. CDR3 coding DNA: TGTGCCAGCAGACACGGGACAGGGGGTCCGGAGACCCAGTACTTC.